The rows below give T cell receptor beta chains drawn from one sample of a study of CD8 T cells in Susac syndrome. From the immunoSEQ multiplex PCR reads, TCRdb called clonotypes with MiXCR, one entry per CDR3 protein. The sample carries roughly 100,000 distinct CDR3 sequences, roughly 94% recorded once. The specimen was CD8+ T cells from PBMCs. The receptors derive from a human donor with Susac syndrome. The CDR3 runs from the conserved cysteine through the conserved F or W. Fields, in order: J gene, D gene, V gene, CDR3 protein, CDR3 DNA. The D gene is left open where the match is weak.

j_call: TRBJ2-3
d_call: TRBD1
v_call: TRBV7-8
cdr3_aa: CASSIQGYTDTQYF
cdr3_nt: TGTGCCAGCAGCATACAGGGGTACACAGATACGCAGTATTTT

j_call: TRBJ2-7
d_call: .
v_call: TRBV7-9
cdr3_aa: CASSLGRLGPSEQYF
cdr3_nt: TGTGCCAGCAGCCTAGGTCGGCTGGGACCTAGCGAGCAGTACTTC

j_call: TRBJ1-5
d_call: .
v_call: TRBV5-4
cdr3_aa: CASSLGGWNQPQHF
cdr3_nt: TGTGCCAGCAGTTTAGGAGGGTGGAATCAGCCCCAGCATTTT

j_call: TRBJ1-4
d_call: .
v_call: TRBV4-1
cdr3_aa: CASSRGNRELFF
cdr3_nt: TGCGCCAGCAGCCGGGGGAACCGGGAACTGTTTTTT

j_call: TRBJ1-2
d_call: .
v_call: TRBV9
cdr3_aa: CASSVVGDGYTF
cdr3_nt: TGTGCCAGCAGCGTAGTGGGAGATGGCTACACCTTC

j_call: TRBJ2-7
d_call: .
v_call: TRBV7-3
cdr3_aa: CASTHILDEQYF
cdr3_nt: TGTGCCAGCACCCATATCCTTGACGAGCAGTACTTC

j_call: TRBJ1-5
d_call: TRBD1
v_call: TRBV9
cdr3_aa: CASSAGQGGQPQHF
cdr3_nt: TGTGCCAGCAGCGCAGGACAGGGCGGTCAGCCCCAGCATTTT

j_call: TRBJ2-2
d_call: .
v_call: TRBV9
cdr3_aa: CASEENTGELFF
cdr3_nt: TGTGCCAGCGAGGAGAACACCGGGGAGCTGTTTTTT

j_call: TRBJ1-1
d_call: .
v_call: TRBV20-1
cdr3_aa: CSARDRQGNTEAFF
cdr3_nt: TGCAGTGCTAGAGATCGGCAAGGGAATACTGAAGCTTTCTTT

j_call: TRBJ2-7
d_call: TRBD1
v_call: TRBV7-9
cdr3_aa: CASSKTGFEQYF
cdr3_nt: TGTGCCAGCAGCAAGACAGGGTTCGAGCAGTACTTC

j_call: TRBJ2-6
d_call: .
v_call: TRBV27
cdr3_aa: CASRDTTSGANVLTF
cdr3_nt: TGTGCCAGCAGGGACACTACCTCTGGGGCCAACGTCCTGACTTTC

j_call: TRBJ1-5
d_call: TRBD1
v_call: TRBV27
cdr3_aa: CASTPQGAGQPQHF
cdr3_nt: TGTGCCAGCACCCCACAGGGGGCAGGTCAGCCCCAGCATTTT